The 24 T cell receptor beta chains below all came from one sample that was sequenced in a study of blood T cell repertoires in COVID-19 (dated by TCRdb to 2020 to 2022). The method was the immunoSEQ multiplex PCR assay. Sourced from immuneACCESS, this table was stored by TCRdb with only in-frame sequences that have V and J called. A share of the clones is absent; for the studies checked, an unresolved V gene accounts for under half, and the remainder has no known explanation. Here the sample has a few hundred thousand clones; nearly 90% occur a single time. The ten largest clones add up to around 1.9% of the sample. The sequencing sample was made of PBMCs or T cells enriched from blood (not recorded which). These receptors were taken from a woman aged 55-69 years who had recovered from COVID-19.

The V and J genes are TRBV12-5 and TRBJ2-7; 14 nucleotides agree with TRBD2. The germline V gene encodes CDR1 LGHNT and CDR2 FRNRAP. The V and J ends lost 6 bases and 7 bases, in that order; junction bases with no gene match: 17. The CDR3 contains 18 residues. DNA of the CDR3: TGTGCTAGTGGCAAACCTTACCCGGGACTAGCGGGAGTTGGTGAGCAGTACTTC. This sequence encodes CASGKPYPGLAGVGEQYF.

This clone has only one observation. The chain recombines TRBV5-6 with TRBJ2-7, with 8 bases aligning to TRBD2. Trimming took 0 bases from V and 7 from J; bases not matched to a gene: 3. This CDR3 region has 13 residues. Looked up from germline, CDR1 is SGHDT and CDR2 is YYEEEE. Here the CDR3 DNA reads TGTGCCAGCAGCTTGGCCGGGAGGGAAGAGCAGTACTTC. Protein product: CASSLAGREEQYF.

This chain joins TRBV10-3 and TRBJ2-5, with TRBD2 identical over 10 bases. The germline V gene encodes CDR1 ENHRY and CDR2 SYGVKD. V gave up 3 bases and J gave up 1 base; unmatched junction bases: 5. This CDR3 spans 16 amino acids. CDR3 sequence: CAISEGLAAVQETQYF. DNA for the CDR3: TGTGCCATCAGTGAAGGACTAGCGGCAGTCCAAGAGACCCAGTACTTC.

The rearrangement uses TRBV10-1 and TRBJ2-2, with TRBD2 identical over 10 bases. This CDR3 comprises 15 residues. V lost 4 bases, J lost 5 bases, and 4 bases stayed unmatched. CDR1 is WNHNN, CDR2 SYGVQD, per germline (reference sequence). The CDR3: CASSVQREGTGELFF. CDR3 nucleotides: TGCGCCAGCAGTGTCCAGCGGGAGGGAACCGGGGAGCTGTTTTTT.

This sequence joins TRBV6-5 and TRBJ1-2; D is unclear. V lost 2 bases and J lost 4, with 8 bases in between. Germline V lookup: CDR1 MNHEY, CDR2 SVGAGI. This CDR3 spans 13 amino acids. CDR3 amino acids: CASSYGRSYGYTF. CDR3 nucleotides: TGTGCCAGCAGTTACGGGCGATCCTATGGCTACACCTTC.

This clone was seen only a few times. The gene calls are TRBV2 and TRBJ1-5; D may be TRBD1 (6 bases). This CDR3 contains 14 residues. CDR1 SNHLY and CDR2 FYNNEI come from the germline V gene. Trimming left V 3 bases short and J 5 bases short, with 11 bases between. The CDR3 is CASSEVAGDQPQHF. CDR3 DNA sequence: TGTGCCAGCAGTGAGGTGGCAGGGGATCAGCCCCAGCATTTT.

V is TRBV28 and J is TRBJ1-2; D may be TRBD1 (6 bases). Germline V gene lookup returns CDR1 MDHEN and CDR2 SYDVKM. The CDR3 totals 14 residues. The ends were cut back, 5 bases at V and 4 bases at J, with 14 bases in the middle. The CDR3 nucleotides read TGTGCCAGCAGTATCAATGACAGGCCCTATGGCTACACCTTC. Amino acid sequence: CASSINDRPYGYTF.

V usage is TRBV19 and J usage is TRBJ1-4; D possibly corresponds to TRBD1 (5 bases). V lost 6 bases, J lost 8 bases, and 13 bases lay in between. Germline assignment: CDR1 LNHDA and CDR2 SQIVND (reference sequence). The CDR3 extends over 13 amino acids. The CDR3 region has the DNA TGTGCCAGTAGCACAAGACAGACAGAAAAACTGTTTTTT. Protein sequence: CASSTRQTEKLFF. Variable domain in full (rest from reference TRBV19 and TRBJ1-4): DGGITQSPKYLFRKEGQNVTLSCEQNLNHDAMYWYRQDPGQGLRLIYYSQIVNDFQKGDIAEGYSVSREKKESFPLTVTSAQKNPTAFYLCASSTRQTEKLFFGSGTQLSVL.

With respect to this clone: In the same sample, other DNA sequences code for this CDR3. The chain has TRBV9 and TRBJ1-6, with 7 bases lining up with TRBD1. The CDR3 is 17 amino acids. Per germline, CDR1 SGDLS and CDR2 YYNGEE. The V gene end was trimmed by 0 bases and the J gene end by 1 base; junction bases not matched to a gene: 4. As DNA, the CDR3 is TGTGCCAGCAGCGTAGGACAGGGTCGTTCCTATAATTCACCCCTCCACTTT. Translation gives CASSVGQGRSYNSPLHF.

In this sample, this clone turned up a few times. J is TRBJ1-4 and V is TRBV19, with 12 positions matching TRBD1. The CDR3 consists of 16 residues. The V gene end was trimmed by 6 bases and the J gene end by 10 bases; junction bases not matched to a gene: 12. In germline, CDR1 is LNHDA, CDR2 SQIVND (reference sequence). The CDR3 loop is CASSGGTGGQGRKLFF. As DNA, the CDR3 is TGTGCCAGTAGCGGGGGGACAGGGGGCCAGGGGAGAAAACTGTTTTTT.

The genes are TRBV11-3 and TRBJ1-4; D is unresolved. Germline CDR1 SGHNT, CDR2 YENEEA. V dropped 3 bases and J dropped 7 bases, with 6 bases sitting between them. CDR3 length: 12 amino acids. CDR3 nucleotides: TGTGCCAGCAGCTTTCAGTCTGAAAAACTGTTTTTT. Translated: CASSFQSEKLFF.

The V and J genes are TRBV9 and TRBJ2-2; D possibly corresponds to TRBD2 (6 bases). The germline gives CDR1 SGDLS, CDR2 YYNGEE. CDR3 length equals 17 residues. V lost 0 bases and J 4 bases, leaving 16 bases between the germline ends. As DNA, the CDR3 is TGTGCCAGCAGCGTAGAAGTGACTAGACTTGGCACCGGGGAGCTGTTTTTT. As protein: CASSVEVTRLGTGELFF.

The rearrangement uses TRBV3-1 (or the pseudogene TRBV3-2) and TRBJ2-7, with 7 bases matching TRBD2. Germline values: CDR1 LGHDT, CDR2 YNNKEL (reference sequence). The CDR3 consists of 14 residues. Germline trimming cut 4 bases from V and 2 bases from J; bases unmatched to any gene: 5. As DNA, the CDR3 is TGTGCCAGCAGCCCAAGAGGGACTACCTACGAGCAGTACTTC. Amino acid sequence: CASSPRGTTYEQYF.

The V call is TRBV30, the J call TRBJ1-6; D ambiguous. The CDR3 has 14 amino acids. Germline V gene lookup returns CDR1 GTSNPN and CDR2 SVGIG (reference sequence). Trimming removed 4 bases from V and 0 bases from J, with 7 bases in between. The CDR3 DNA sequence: TGTGCCTGGAAATGGAGCTCCTATAATTCACCCCTCCACTTT. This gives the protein CAWKWSSYNSPLHF.

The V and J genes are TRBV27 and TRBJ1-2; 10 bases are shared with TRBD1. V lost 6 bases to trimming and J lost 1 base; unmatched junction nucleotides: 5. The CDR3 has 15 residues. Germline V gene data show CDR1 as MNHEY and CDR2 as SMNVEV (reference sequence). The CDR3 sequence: CASRYWDRGNYGYTF. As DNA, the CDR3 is TGTGCCAGCAGGTATTGGGACAGGGGTAACTATGGCTACACCTTC.

The CDR3 loop reads CASSLVASGVQTQYF. The DNA for the CDR3 is TGTGCCAGCAGCTTGGTGGCTAGCGGGGTCCAGACCCAGTACTTC. V gene TRBV5-6 combines with J gene TRBJ2-5, with TRBD2 matching over 9 bases. J was trimmed by 6 bases and V by 0 bases; bases with no gene match: 6. This CDR3 has 15 residues. The germline CDR1 and CDR2 sequences are SGHDT and YYEEEE. The variable domain in full, completed from reference TRBV5-6 and TRBJ2-5, reads DAGVTQSPTHLIKTRGQQVTLRCSPKSGHDTVSWYQQALGQGPQFIFQYYEEEERQRGNFPDRFSGHQFPNYSSELNVNALLLGDSALYLCASSLVASGVQTQYFGPGTRLLVL.

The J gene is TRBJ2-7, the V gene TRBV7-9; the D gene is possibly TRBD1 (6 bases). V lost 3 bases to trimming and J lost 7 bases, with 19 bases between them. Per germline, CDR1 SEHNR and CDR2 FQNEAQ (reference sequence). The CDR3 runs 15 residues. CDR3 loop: CASSFQAGALGEQYF. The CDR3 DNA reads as TGTGCCAGCAGCTTTCAAGCAGGGGCATTGGGAGAGCAGTACTTC.

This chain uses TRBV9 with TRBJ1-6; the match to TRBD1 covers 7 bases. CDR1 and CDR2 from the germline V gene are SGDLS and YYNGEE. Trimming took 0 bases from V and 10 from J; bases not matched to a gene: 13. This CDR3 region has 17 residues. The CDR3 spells CASSVGLLTGLESPLHF. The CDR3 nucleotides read TGTGCCAGCAGCGTAGGATTGCTGACAGGGCTGGAATCACCCCTCCACTTT.

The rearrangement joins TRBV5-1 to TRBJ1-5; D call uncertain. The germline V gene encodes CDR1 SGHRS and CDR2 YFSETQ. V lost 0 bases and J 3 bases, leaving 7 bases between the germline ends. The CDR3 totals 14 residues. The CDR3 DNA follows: TGCGCCAGCAGCTTGGACAGTGTCAATCAGCCCCAGCATTTT. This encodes CASSLDSVNQPQHF.

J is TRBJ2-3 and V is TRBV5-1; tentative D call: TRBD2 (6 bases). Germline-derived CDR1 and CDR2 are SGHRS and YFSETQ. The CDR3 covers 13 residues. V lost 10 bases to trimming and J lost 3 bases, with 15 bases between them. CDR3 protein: CASHLALTDTQYF. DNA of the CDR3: TGCGCCTCACACCTAGCGTTGACAGATACGCAGTATTTT.

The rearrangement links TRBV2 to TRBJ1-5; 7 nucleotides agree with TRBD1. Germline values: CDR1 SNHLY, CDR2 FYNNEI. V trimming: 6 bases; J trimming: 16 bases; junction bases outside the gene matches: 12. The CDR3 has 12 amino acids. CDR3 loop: CASRGTDRNEHF. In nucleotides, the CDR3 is TGTGCCAGCAGGGGTACGGACAGGAACGAACATTTT.

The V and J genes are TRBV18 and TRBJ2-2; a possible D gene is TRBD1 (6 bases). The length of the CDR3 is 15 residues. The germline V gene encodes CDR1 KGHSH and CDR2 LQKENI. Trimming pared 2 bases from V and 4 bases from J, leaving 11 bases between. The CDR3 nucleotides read TGTGCCAGCTCACCAACAGGGATAAGCACCGGGGAGCTGTTTTTT. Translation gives CASSPTGISTGELFF.

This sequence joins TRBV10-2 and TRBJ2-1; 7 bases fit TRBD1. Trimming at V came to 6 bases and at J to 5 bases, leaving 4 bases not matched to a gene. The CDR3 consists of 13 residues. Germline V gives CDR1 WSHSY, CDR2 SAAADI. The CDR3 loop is CASSYGQDNEQFF. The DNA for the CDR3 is TGCGCCAGCAGCTACGGACAGGACAATGAGCAGTTCTTC.

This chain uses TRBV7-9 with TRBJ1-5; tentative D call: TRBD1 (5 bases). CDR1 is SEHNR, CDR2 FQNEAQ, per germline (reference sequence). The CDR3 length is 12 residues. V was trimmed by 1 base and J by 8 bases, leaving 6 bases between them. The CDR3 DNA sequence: TGTGCCAGCAGCTTAGAGGGGAAGCCCCAGCATTTT. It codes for CASSLEGKPQHF.